The 23 T cell receptor beta chains below come from one sample, sequenced in a study of tissue T cells after allogeneic stem cell transplantation. TCRdb's table, derived via immunoSEQ multiplex PCR, lists solely in-frame clones and lacks some. The sample has some 10,000 clones, 50% to 75% seen once. Sequenced material: tissue from the stomach, taken at autopsy. The receptors here all came from a male donor older than 55 with lung cancer.

This clone was picked up a small number of times. The chain couples TRBV7-9 to TRBJ1-5, with unresolved D. Germline V gene lookup returns CDR1 SEHNR and CDR2 FQNEAQ (reference sequence). Between the trimmed V and J ends, which lost 4 bases and 6 bases, there was a span of 13 bases. This CDR3 has 14 residues. The CDR3 loop is CASSSAGNTQPQHF. The CDR3 bases are TGTGCCAGCAGCTCGGCAGGAAACACTCAGCCCCAGCATTTT.

The chain has TRBV7-2 and TRBJ1-1, with unresolved D. Per the germline V gene, CDR1 is SGHTA and CDR2 is FQGNSA. There are 13 residues in the CDR3. Between the trimmed V and J ends, which lost 7 bases and 4 bases, there was a span of 13 bases. The CDR3 sequence: CASTLGVGTEAFF. The CDR3 DNA follows: TGTGCCAGCACCCTCGGGGTCGGCACTGAAGCTTTCTTT.

This chain joins TRBV7-2 and TRBJ1-2; D is unresolved. Germline CDR1 reads SGHTA; CDR2 reads FQGNSA. The CDR3 has 12 residues. V shed 5 bases and J shed 8 bases, with 12 bases lying between them. The CDR3 reads CASSPGVGGYTF. As DNA, the CDR3 is TGTGCCAGCAGCCCCGGGGTGGGCGGCTACACCTTC.

The table lists this clone with a count of one. V and J are TRBV12-3 or TRBV12-4 and TRBJ2-5; unclear D gene. This CDR3 contains 12 residues. V dropped 5 bases and J dropped 5 bases, with 9 bases sitting between them. The CDR3 loop is CASSPGRETQYF. For the CDR3, the DNA is TGTGCCAGCAGTCCCGGTCGGGAGACCCAGTACTTC.

This clone was recorded a few times. The rearrangement joins TRBV3-1 (or the pseudogene TRBV3-2) to TRBJ1-2; perhaps TRBD1 as D (6 bases). Germline V gene data show CDR1 as LGHDT and CDR2 as YNNKEL (reference sequence). Deletions cut 4 bases from V and 5 bases from J, with 14 bases between. The CDR3 spans 14 residues. The CDR3 loop reads CASSLQGPGYGYTF. CDR3 DNA: TGTGCCAGCAGCCTTCAGGGGCCCGGTTATGGCTACACCTTC.

The chain carries TRBV29-1 and TRBJ2-1, with a tentative D call TRBD1 (5 bases). The CDR3 has 12 amino acids. Germline V gene data show CDR1 as SQVTM and CDR2 as ANQGSEA. The V end was cut by 6 bases, the J end by 8 bases, with 14 bases between. CDR3 amino acids: CSVAGQGYEQFF. The CDR3, as DNA: TGCAGCGTCGCCGGGCAGGGCTATGAGCAGTTCTTC.

A few counts support this clone. The J gene is TRBJ2-5, the V gene TRBV6-2 or TRBV6-3, with TRBD1 matching over 10 bases. The V segment lost 4 bases and the J segment 5 bases; nucleotides outside the gene matches: 10. The CDR3 spans 16 residues. Germline values: CDR1 MNHEY, CDR2 SVGEGT. The CDR3 loop reads CASSSVTGGAGETQYF. CDR3 nucleotides: TGTGCCAGCAGTTCCGTGACAGGGGGCGCGGGGGAGACCCAGTACTTC.

The chain combines TRBV4-1 with TRBJ1-3; weak D call: TRBD1 (5 bases). Germline assignment: CDR1 MGHRA and CDR2 YSYEKL. The CDR3 is made up of 13 amino acids. With 5 bases removed from V and 4 bases from J, the gap between germline ends came to 9 bases. CDR3 amino acids: CASSRGDGNTIYF. CDR3 coding DNA: TGCGCCAGCAGCAGGGGAGACGGAAACACCATATATTTT.

This clone was observed a handful of times. The chain combines TRBV4-1 with TRBJ1-5; D not certain. Trimming left V 0 bases short and J 7 bases short, with 13 bases between. The CDR3 runs to 15 residues. Germline CDR1 and CDR2: MGHRA and YSYEKL. The CDR3 coding sequence is TGCGCCAGCAGCCAAGATCTCGGTAATTGGCAGCCCCAGCATTTT. Translation: CASSQDLGNWQPQHF.

This rearrangement joins TRBV27 to TRBJ2-7; tentative D call: TRBD1 (5 bases). CDR3 length equals 14 residues. V was shortened by 2 bases and J by 6 bases, with 14 bases between the two germline ends. CDR1 is MNHEY, CDR2 SMNVEV, per germline (reference sequence). The CDR3 protein is CASSLQGKRFEQYF. The DNA for the CDR3 is TGTGCCAGCAGTTTACAGGGAAAAAGGTTCGAGCAGTACTTC.

The chain joins TRBV5-1 to TRBJ2-3, with 8 bases matching TRBD1. Unmatched junction bases numbered 5, after V lost 0 bases and J lost 2 bases. Germline lookup yields CDR1 SGHRS and CDR2 YFSETQ. The CDR3 runs 16 residues. CDR3 DNA: TGCGCCAGCAGCTTGGGGACAGGGTTATACACAGATACGCAGTATTTT. Translation gives CASSLGTGLYTDTQYF.

V gene TRBV19 combines with J gene TRBJ2-5; TRBD2 agrees at 15 bases. In germline, CDR1 is LNHDA, CDR2 SQIVND (reference sequence). The length of the CDR3 is 15 residues. V was clipped by 5 bases and J by 5 bases; unmatched bases: 3. CDR3 sequence (DNA): TGTGCCAGTAGTGTCGGACTAGCGGGAGGGGAGACCCAGTACTTC. Translation gives CASSVGLAGGETQYF.

This clone was seen a few times. V usage is TRBV4-1 and J usage is TRBJ2-5, with TRBD1 as a possible D gene (5 bases). Germline assignment: CDR1 MGHRA and CDR2 YSYEKL. V was shortened by 4 bases and J by 0 bases, with 12 bases between the two germline ends. The CDR3 is 15 residues long. The CDR3 bases are TGCGCCAGCAGCCCCCACGGACAAGACCAAGAGACCCAGTACTTC. This codes for CASSPHGQDQETQYF.

The rearrangement uses TRBV2 and TRBJ2-3; TRBD1 agrees at 12 bases. This CDR3 is 16 amino acids long. The junction had 11 bases not matched to a gene; V was cut back by 6 bases and J by 7 bases. The germline gives CDR1 SNHLY, CDR2 FYNNEI. The CDR3 coding sequence is TGTGCCAGCAGGGGGCCCGGGACAGGGGGCGCGAATACGCAGTATTTT. Its protein is CASRGPGTGGANTQYF.

The chain has TRBV5-1 and TRBJ2-7; D unresolved. Germline assignment: CDR1 SGHRS and CDR2 YFSETQ. The CDR3 has 13 amino acids. V was shortened by 0 bases and J by 4 bases, with 8 bases between the two germline ends. The CDR3 here is CASSLEGRYEQYF. Written as DNA, the CDR3 is TGCGCCAGCAGCTTGGAGGGAAGGTACGAGCAGTACTTC.

This clone is classed as medium-sized. J is TRBJ1-1 and V is TRBV6-6; tentatively, D is TRBD1 (5 bases). Germline CDR1 MNHNY, CDR2 SVGAGI (reference sequence). V dropped 6 bases and J dropped 1 base, with 15 bases sitting between them. This CDR3 is 15 amino acids long. CDR3 nucleotides: TGTGCCAGCAGCTGGACCGGCGGGGGGAACACTGAAGCTTTCTTT. Translation: CASSWTGGGNTEAFF.

This chain joins TRBV14 and TRBJ2-7; D perhaps matches TRBD1 (5 bases). Germline V gene sequence: CDR1 SGHDN, CDR2 FVKESK. V lost 4 bases and J 3 bases, leaving 16 bases between the germline ends. This CDR3 spans 15 amino acids. The CDR3 nucleotides are TGTGCCAGCAGCCTACATCAGGGTCTAGACTACGAGCAGTACTTC. Translation: CASSLHQGLDYEQYF.

The chain uses TRBV6-2 or TRBV6-3 and TRBJ2-2, with D unclear. Germline V gene lookup returns CDR1 MNHEY and CDR2 SVGEGT. The V and J ends lost 4 bases and 5 bases respectively, with 8 bases between them. There are 13 residues in the CDR3. The CDR3 spells CASSLRETGELFF. Written as DNA, the CDR3 is TGTGCCAGCAGTTTAAGGGAAACCGGGGAGCTGTTTTTT.

Only a few counts were recorded for this clone. The chain uses TRBV7-2 and TRBJ1-3, with D hard to call. This CDR3 spans 13 amino acids. From germline, CDR1 is SGHTA and CDR2 FQGNSA. V was trimmed by 7 bases and J by 2 bases, leaving 9 bases between them. In DNA, the CDR3 is TGTGCCAGCACCATTTCAGCTGGAAACACCATATATTTT. Translated, it gives CASTISAGNTIYF.

The V gene is TRBV4-3, the J gene TRBJ1-4, with D possibly matching TRBD1 (6 bases). CDR1 and CDR2 from the germline V gene are LGHNA and YSLEER. The CDR3 spans 17 residues. Deletions cut 0 bases from V and 7 bases from J, with 18 bases between. The CDR3 sequence is CASSQDGGPGVLEKLFF. The CDR3 nucleotides are TGCGCCAGCAGCCAAGATGGGGGCCCAGGGGTACTTGAAAAACTGTTTTTT.

The chain combines TRBV4-3 with TRBJ1-2; 9 bases match TRBD1. The germline V gene has CDR1 LGHNA and CDR2 YSLEER. J was trimmed by 9 bases and V by 4 bases; bases with no gene match: 9. This CDR3 spans 14 amino acids. CDR3 protein: CASSPGTGLIRYTF. As DNA, the CDR3 is TGCGCCAGCAGCCCGGGGACAGGGCTTATTCGCTACACCTTC.

The sample holds a few counts of this clone. The chain joins TRBV27 to TRBJ1-4; D not resolved. Trimming shortened V by 6 bases and J by 6 bases, and 5 bases separated the two germline ends. The CDR3 contains 11 residues. Per germline, CDR1 MNHEY and CDR2 SMNVEV (reference sequence). This CDR3 is CASRRYEKLFF. The CDR3 DNA is TGTGCCAGCAGACGATATGAAAAACTGTTTTTT.

The rearrangement uses TRBV5-1 and TRBJ2-7; 9 bases align to TRBD1. V dropped 5 bases and J dropped 3; count of bases not matched to a gene: 3. Germline lookup yields CDR1 SGHRS and CDR2 YFSETQ. This CDR3 is built from 13 residues. The CDR3 DNA reads as TGCGCCAGCAGTACGGGACAGGGCTACGAGCAGTACTTC. This gives the protein CASSTGQGYEQYF.